This T cell receptor beta chain derives from a study of cytomegalovirus exposure and HLA in healthy donors. A note on this clone: Its antigen remains unknown.

13 Jbeta primers and 60 Vbeta primers were used for the PCR. The method was immunoSEQ multiplex PCR; TCRdb's version includes in-frame clones alone and lacks a portion of them. The data contain about 170,000 clones, around three quarters of them singletons. V dropped 1 base and J dropped 9 bases, with 15 bases sitting between them. The CDR3 runs to 14 residues. Germline V lookup: CDR1 SGHTA, CDR2 FQGNSA. General study findings and limits: In a later analysis, an Asian-associated ancestry cluster reportedly showed fewer N-insertions than the approximately 660-donor mean. V- and J-gene trimming in TCR beta was tied to a missense DCLRE1C variant by an analysis performed later.

Sequencing was performed on PBMCs. The J gene is TRBJ1-2, the V gene TRBV7-2; a weak D match, TRBD1 (6 bases). This TCR came from a man in his forties in good health and CMV-seropositive. Written as DNA, the CDR3 is TGTGCCAGCAGCTTAGGGGGGCAGGGGCAAAGCTACACCTTC. Residues: CASSLGGQGQSYTF.